This T cell receptor beta chain stems from a study of T cell responses to AZD1222 COVID-19 vaccine (dated by TCRdb to the early 2020s). For the wider study: AZD1222 recipients given second doses at about 4 weeks or at about 12 weeks were pooled, since spike-specific TCR depth and breadth were not found to differ between the two schedules. A total of about 230 trial participants underwent TCR sequencing, of whom some 210 received two doses of AZD1222 and roughly 25 received two doses of the MenACWY control vaccine. Trial participants were enrolled into age subgroups of 18-55, 56-69 and 70-plus years, which contained roughly 150, 30 and 60 TCR-sequenced participants, respectively.

V lost 4 bases and J lost 3 bases; the stretch between them is 10 bases long. The germline V gene encodes CDR1 MNHEY and CDR2 SMNVEV (reference sequence). The CDR3 runs 14 residues from the cysteine to the phenylalanine. Of all the DNA, just the CDR3 is kept, 42 bases in frame from base 1. The CDR3 regions of human TCRbeta chains were subjected to immunosequencing. Per the source publication's procedure: TCRs in the repertoires were compared against a reference library of SARS-CoV-2-specific TCRs that had been generated with the MIRA antigen-specificity platform. Breadth was defined as the fraction of unique TCRs that were SARS-CoV-2-associated, and depth was defined as the fraction of total T cells that were SARS-CoV-2-associated. Each spike-specific TCR was assigned to its reactive spike region and to a CD4 or CD8 class using the MIRA data. Log10-transformed breadth and depth values were compared by one-way ANOVA with Sidak's multiple comparisons tests. TCRdb provides this immuneACCESS table in a form limited to in-frame rearrangements. Some clones are lacking; in checked studies, under half of them reflect an unresolved V gene, and why the rest are absent is not known. V, J and clone size are those of that table, while D and trimming were read from the DNA. Recorded for this sample are some 99,000 clones; nearly 90% of them occurred a single time. The ten largest clones capture approximately 17% of the sample.

In light of the paper, this sample's time point label describes: baseline before first vaccination. Vaccinee samples were obtained from the UK trials COV001 and COV002, which included a single-blind randomized controlled phase 2/3 trial of AZD1222 (ChAdOx1 nCoV-19) in healthy adults. For TCRbeta chain sequencing, PBMC samples from trial participants were taken at day 0 and at day 28 after the second dose. Broad study findings and their caveats: Because no day 14 peak-response samples were available, the repertoires could be characterized only after the peak T cell response. Participants were mostly white British, with more females than males. The authors suggested clonal diversity may have been underestimated. Epitopes outside the regions mutated in the B.1.351 and B.1.1.7 variants were reportedly recognized by nearly half of the unique spike-specific TCRs. The 56-69-year group was small, and its depth increase did not reach significance, likely because of low power. Conclusions about previously exposed vaccinees are limited, since just a handful of AZD1222 recipients were seropositive for SARS-CoV-2 at baseline. Spike-specific TCR breadth and depth rose significantly after two AZD1222 doses compared with day 0 and with MenACWY recipients. The whole spike protein was spanned by vaccine-associated CD4 TCRs, and dominant responses were seen in regions 160-218 and 743-854.

With regard to this clone: The antigen it recognizes is unknown. No base qualities exist here, and no much larger clone lies one base off it.

This TCR was recovered from an adult in good health. Sequencing was performed on peripheral blood, taken on day 0 of AZD1222 vaccination. The rearrangement joined TRBV27 to TRBJ1-5; the best D guess is TRBD1, with 5 bases matching. The CDR3 sequence is CASSYGGVNQPQHF. In nucleotide form, the sequence is TGTGCCAGCAGTTACGGGGGGGTCAATCAGCCCCAGCATTTT.